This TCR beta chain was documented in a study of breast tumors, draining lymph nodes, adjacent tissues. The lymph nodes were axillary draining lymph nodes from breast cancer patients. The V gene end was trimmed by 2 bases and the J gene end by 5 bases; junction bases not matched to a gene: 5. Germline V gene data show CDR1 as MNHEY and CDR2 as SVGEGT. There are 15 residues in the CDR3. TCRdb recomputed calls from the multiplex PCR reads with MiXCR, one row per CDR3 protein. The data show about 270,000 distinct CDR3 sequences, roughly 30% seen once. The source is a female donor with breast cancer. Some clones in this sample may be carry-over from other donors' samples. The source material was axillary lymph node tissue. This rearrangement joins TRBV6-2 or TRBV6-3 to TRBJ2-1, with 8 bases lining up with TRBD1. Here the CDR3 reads CASSYIQGANNEQFF. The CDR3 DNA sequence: TGTGCCAGCAGTTACATCCAGGGGGCAAACAATGAGCAGTTCTTC.